The clone carrying this T cell receptor (beta chain) was seen only a few times. Participants came from roughly 24 US areas, aged roughly 18 to 90 years. V was shortened by 0 bases and J by 13 bases, with 31 bases between the two germline ends. Germline CDR1 is MNHEY and CDR2 is SMNVEV (reference sequence). The CDR3 contains 18 residues. Sequencing used immunoSEQ multiplex PCR; TCRdb keeps in-frame clones, though not all of them. The sample contains around 130,000 clones, less than 85% of which appear only once. This sample stems from a study of blood T cell repertoires in COVID-19. Across the whole study: PBMCs, B-cell-depleted T cells, or T cells were the source of the cDNA or gDNA that made up the material.

The gene calls are TRBV27 and TRBJ2-7; weak D call: TRBD1 (5 bases). The receptor comes from a young woman who had been exposed to COVID-19. The specimen sequenced was PBMCs or T cells enriched from blood (not recorded which). The CDR3 DNA reads TGTGCCAGCAGTTTATCCCGACAGTCTTACAATACCTTTCCGGCACCCTACTTC. Its protein product is CASSLSRQSYNTFPAPYF.